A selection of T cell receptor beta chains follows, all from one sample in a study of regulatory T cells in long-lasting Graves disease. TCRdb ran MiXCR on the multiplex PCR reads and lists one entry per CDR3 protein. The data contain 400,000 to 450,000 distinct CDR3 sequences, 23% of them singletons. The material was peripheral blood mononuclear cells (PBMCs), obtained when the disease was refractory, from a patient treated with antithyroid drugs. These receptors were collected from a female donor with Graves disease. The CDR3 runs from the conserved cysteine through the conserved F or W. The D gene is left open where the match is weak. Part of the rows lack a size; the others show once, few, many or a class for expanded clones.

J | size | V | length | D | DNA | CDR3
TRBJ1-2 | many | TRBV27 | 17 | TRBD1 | TGTGCCAGCAGTTTATCGAGCGACAGGGAGTTGTCTTATGGCTACACCTTC | CASSLSSDRELSYGYTF
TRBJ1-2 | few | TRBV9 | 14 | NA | TGTGCCAGCAGCGCACCAGCGACAGGAACTGGCTACACCTTC | CASSAPATGTGYTF
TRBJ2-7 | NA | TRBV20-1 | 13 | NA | TGCAGTGCGAGAGGGACATCTACCTACGAGCAGTACTTC | CSARGTSTYEQYF
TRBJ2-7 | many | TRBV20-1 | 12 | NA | TGCAGTGCTACGGACGGAACCTACGAGCAGTACTTC | CSATDGTYEQYF
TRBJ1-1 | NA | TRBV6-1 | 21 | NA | TGTGCCAGCAGCACGGGTCGTGCCTACGGAGGGCTCGTAGTTCAGGTCACTGAAGCTTTCTTT | CASSTGRAYGGLVVQVTEAFF
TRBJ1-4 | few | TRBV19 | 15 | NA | TGTGCCAGTCAGCTGGGTGGGTCGTCGGGGGAAAAACTGTTTTTT | CASQLGGSSGEKLFF
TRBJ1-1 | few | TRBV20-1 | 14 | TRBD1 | TGCAGAGCGGACAACCGGGACAGTCTTTTTGAAGCTTTCTTT | CRADNRDSLFEAFF
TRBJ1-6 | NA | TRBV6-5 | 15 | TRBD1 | TGTGCCAGCAGTTACTCGACAGGGTGGAATTCACCCCTCCACTTT | CASSYSTGWNSPLHF
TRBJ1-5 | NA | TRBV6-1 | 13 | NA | TGTGCCAGCAGCGACATTTTTAATCAGCCCCAGCATTTT | CASSDIFNQPQHF
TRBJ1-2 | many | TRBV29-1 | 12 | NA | TGCAGCGTCGTAGAATATAACTATGGCTACACCTTC | CSVVEYNYGYTF
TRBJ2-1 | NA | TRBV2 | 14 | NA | TGTGCCAGCAGGAGCGAGGAGTCCTACAATGAGCAGTTCTTC | CASRSEESYNEQFF
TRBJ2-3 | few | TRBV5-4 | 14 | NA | TGTGCCAGCAGCGCAGACAGTGGGGCAGATACGCAGTATTTT | CASSADSGADTQYF
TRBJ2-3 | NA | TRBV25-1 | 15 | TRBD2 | TGTGCCAGCAGTGACCCGACTAGCACCACAGATACGCAGTATTTT | CASSDPTSTTDTQYF
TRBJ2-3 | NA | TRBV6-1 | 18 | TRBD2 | TGTGCCAGCAGTGAGCGCCAAACTAGCGGGTGTGAAGGAGATACGCAGTATTTT | CASSERQTSGCEGDTQYF
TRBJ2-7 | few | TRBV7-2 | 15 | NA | TGTGCCAGCAGCTTACTTGGAGGAGGGGTTGACGAGCAGTACTTC | CASSLLGGGVDEQYF
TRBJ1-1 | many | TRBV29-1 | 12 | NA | TGCAGCGTTGAGGGACGGGACACTGAAGCTTTCTTT | CSVEGRDTEAFF
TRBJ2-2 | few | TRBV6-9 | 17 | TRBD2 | TGTGCCAGCAGTTACTATCTAGCGGGAGGGATTACCGGGGAGCTGTTTTTT | CASSYYLAGGITGELFF
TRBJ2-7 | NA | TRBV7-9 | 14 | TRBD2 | TGTGCCAGCAGCGCTAGCGGGATAACAGACGAGCAGTACTTC | CASSASGITDEQYF
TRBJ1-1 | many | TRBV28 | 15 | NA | TGTGCCAGCAGTTCTGGGTCTTCGGGGGAGGCTGAAGCTTTCTTT | CASSSGSSGEAEAFF
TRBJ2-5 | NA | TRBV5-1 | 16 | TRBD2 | TGCGCCAGCAGCTTCCTCGGACTAGCGGGCCAAGAGACCCAGTACTTC | CASSFLGLAGQETQYF
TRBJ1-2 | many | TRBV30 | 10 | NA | TGTGCCTGGAGCGAAGGGCACTACACCTTC | CAWSEGHYTF
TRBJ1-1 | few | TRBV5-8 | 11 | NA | TGTGCCGTACAGGGGAACACTGAAGCTTTCTTT | CAVQGNTEAFF
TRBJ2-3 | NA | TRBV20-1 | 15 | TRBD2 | TGCAGTGCTCGTGGACTAGCGGGAGAGATAGATACGCAGTATTTT | CSARGLAGEIDTQYF